These T cell receptor beta chains were read from a single sample in a study of cytomegalovirus exposure and HLA in healthy donors. The assay was immunoSEQ multiplex PCR, and TCRdb's table has in-frame clones only and misses some. The profile covers about 150,000 clones, with 79% appearing a single time and 6% to 6.5% taken by the ten largest. Sequencing was carried out using PBMCs. Source of these receptors: a man in his forties or fifties in good health and CMV-seropositive. The CDR3 runs from the conserved cysteine through the conserved F or W. The order of the fields is D gene, clone size, V gene, J gene, CDR3 DNA, CDR3 protein. The D gene is left open where the match is weak. A row's size may be missing; if present it is once, few, many or a size class.

TRBD1,few,TRBV10-1,TRBJ2-5,TGCGCCAGCAGCGAGAGGACAGGGGTGGACGAGACCCAGTACTTC,CASSERTGVDETQYF
.,.,TRBV5-5,TRBJ2-7,TGTGCCAGCAGCTCGCCTGACAGTTCCGAGCAGTACTTC,CASSSPDSSEQYF
.,.,TRBV19,TRBJ2-3,TGTGCCAGTAGCCCTAGCGCCTCACGGGTGGATACGCAGTATTTT,CASSPSASRVDTQYF
TRBD2,.,TRBV5-1,TRBJ2-7,TGCGCCAGCAGCCTTCTGTTTACTAGCGGGAGCTCCTACGAGCAGTACTTC,CASSLLFTSGSSYEQYF
.,.,TRBV6-5,TRBJ2-3,TGTGCCAGCAGTTATAGGAGAAGGGGAGGAGTAGATACGCAGTATTTT,CASSYRRRGGVDTQYF
.,.,TRBV5-4,TRBJ2-5,TGTGCCAGCAGCTTGCAGGTCCAAGAGACCCAGTACTTC,CASSLQVQETQYF
TRBD1,.,TRBV27,TRBJ1-2,TGTGCCAGCAGTCCGACGGACAGGGGGGTCTATGGCTACACCTTC,CASSPTDRGVYGYTF
TRBD1,once,TRBV9,TRBJ1-4,TGTGCCAGCAGCGCTACAGGGGGCCCTAGGAATGAAAAACTGTTTTTT,CASSATGGPRNEKLFF
TRBD1,.,TRBV30,TRBJ1-5,TGTGCCTGGAGTACGGGACAGGGGCGCAATCAGCCCCAGCATTTT,CAWSTGQGRNQPQHF
TRBD1,.,TRBV5-1,TRBJ1-2,TGCGCCAGCAGCCCGGGACAGGGGGGCTATGGCTACACCTTC,CASSPGQGGYGYTF
.,.,TRBV9,TRBJ2-1,TGTGCCAGCAGCCCCCGCCCTAGTGGCGAGGTTGGTGAGCAGTTCTTC,CASSPRPSGEVGEQFF
TRBD1,.,TRBV5-1,TRBJ2-2,TGCGCCAGCAGCTTGGCGGGGACAGGGGACACCGGGGAGCTGTTTTTT,CASSLAGTGDTGELFF
.,once,TRBV4-1,TRBJ1-5,TGCGCCAGCAGCCTACAGGGAGGGGGTCAGCCCCAGCATTTT,CASSLQGGGQPQHF
.,.,TRBV5-1,TRBJ2-1,TGCGCCAGCGCCAATACTAGGATTGTCTTCGGTGAGCAGTTCTTC,CASANTRIVFGEQFF
.,.,TRBV6-5,TRBJ2-5,TGTGCCAGCAGTTACTCGAACAGGGAAGAGACCCAGTACTTC,CASSYSNREETQYF
.,.,TRBV6-1,TRBJ1-3,TGTGCCAGCAGGACTACAGCTTCCTCTGGAAACACCATATATTTT,CASRTTASSGNTIYF
TRBD2,.,TRBV6-4,TRBJ2-3,TGTGCCAGCAGTCCTACTAGCGGGAGGTCAGATACGCAGTATTTT,CASSPTSGRSDTQYF
.,.,TRBV4-1,TRBJ2-7,TGCGCCAGCAGCCCAACGGGACTTTCTCCCTACGAGCAGTACTTC,CASSPTGLSPYEQYF
.,.,TRBV28,TRBJ2-5,TGTGCCGCGACACGGGGGGCCCGGGGAGAGACCCAGTACTTC,CAATRGARGETQYF
.,.,TRBV2,TRBJ1-1,TGTGCCGGCTCAGGGGAATCTTCGGGCACTGAAGCTTTCTTT,CAGSGESSGTEAFF
TRBD2,.,TRBV10-3,TRBJ2-1,TGTGCCATCAGACCGGGACTAGCGGGAGGGGAAGGCGGCGAGCAGTTCTTC,CAIRPGLAGGEGGEQFF
.,.,TRBV7-6,TRBJ2-7,TGTGCCAGCAGCTTAGGCCAGGGGGGCTACGAGCAGTACTTC,CASSLGQGGYEQYF
.,.,TRBV5-1,TRBJ2-3,TGCGCCAGCAGAGTTGGAGATGTTGTAGATACGCAGTATTTT,CASRVGDVVDTQYF
TRBD1,.,TRBV27,TRBJ2-7,TGTGCCAGCAGTTCCCCCGGACAGGGGTTTCCTATAGGCAACGAGCAGTACTTC,CASSSPGQGFPIGNEQYF
.,.,TRBV7-9,TRBJ2-1,TGTGCCAGCAGCTTAATGATTTGGCCCAGGGGAACCTACAATGAGCAGTTCTTC,CASSLMIWPRGTYNEQFF
.,.,TRBV15,TRBJ2-2,TGTGCCACCAGCAGAGGAGAAACCGGGGAGCTGTTTTTT,CATSRGETGELFF
.,.,TRBV11-2,TRBJ2-7,TGTGCCAGCAGCTTAGTACGGGGAGTCAGCTCCTACGAGCAGTACTTC,CASSLVRGVSSYEQYF
TRBD1,.,TRBV6-6,TRBJ1-1,TGTGCCAGCAGCCGACACACAGGGGCTGAAGCTTTCTTT,CASSRHTGAEAFF
TRBD1,.,TRBV5-1,TRBJ1-4,TGCGCCAGCAGCCTAGGACAGGGCACGGCCTCGGGTGAAAAACTGTTTTTT,CASSLGQGTASGEKLFF
.,.,TRBV10-3,TRBJ2-2,TGTGCCATCAGTGAAAGACAGTTCACCGGGGAGCTGTTTTTT,CAISERQFTGELFF
TRBD1,few,TRBV15,TRBJ1-5,TGTGCCACCAGCAGAGAAGGGACAGGGGCTAGGTGGCATTTT,CATSREGTGARWHF
TRBD1,once,TRBV4-1,TRBJ2-3,TGCGCCAGCAGCAACAGACAGGGCAGGTCAGATACGCAGTATTTT,CASSNRQGRSDTQYF
TRBD2,.,TRBV11-2,TRBJ2-1,TGTGCCAGCAGCTTAGTGTCGGGACTAACCTACAATGAGCAGTTCTTC,CASSLVSGLTYNEQFF
.,.,TRBV4-1,TRBJ1-6,TGCGCCAGCAGCCAAGAATGGAGCTCCTATAATTCACCCCTCCACTTT,CASSQEWSSYNSPLHF
.,.,TRBV6-1,TRBJ1-5,TGTGCCAGCAGTGGCCTCGGGAGCAATCAGCCCCAGCATTTT,CASSGLGSNQPQHF